This T cell receptor beta chain stems from a study of a mutant IDH1 vaccine in newly diagnosed glioma. This clone was counted only a few times. Its cognate antigen is unknown. Libraries were prepared by immunoSEQ multiplex PCR; TCRdb keeps only in-frame clonotypes and omits some of them. The data hold about 81,000 clones, with 85% observed a single time. Noted time point: week 23, last vaccination. One vaccine dose held 300 ug of mutant IDH1 20-mer peptide and came with topical imiquimod. Germline CDR1 reads SQVTM; CDR2 reads ANQGSEA. V lost 6 bases and J lost 7, with 15 bases in between. This CDR3 has 12 amino acids.

This specimen was PBMCs, taken from a glioma patient whose treatment included an IDH1 peptide vaccine. The V call is TRBV29-1, the J call TRBJ1-2; D is possibly TRBD1 (5 bases). The TCR sequence derives from a young man with glioma. Some clones in this sample may be carry-over from other donors' samples. CDR3 region: CSVTGTKFGYTF. DNA of the CDR3: TGCAGCGTCACGGGGACGAAGTTTGGCTACACCTTC.